The 15 T cell receptor beta chains given below trace back to one sample, sequenced in a study of OX40 agonist ivuxolimab in advanced cancers. Using immunoSEQ multiplex PCR, the repertoire was profiled, and TCRdb retains in-frame clones only, with some absent. The table has roughly 83,000 clones, around 84% seen once. Sample: CD4+ or CD8+ T cells sorted from blood, taken in a trial of the OX40 agonist ivuxolimab. The receptors here all came from an adult with an advanced solid tumor such as melanoma, head and neck, liver or kidney cancer.

Only one count was recorded for this clone. The chain carries TRBV5-1 and TRBJ1-4, with D hard to call. The V end lost 5 bases, the J end lost 0 bases, and 11 bases lay between the germline ends. The CDR3 covers 15 residues. CDR1 is SGHRS and CDR2 is YFSETQ in the germline V gene. The CDR3 DNA is TGCGCCAGCAGGGGCAGCCTTGCAACTAATGAAAAACTGTTTTTT. This sequence encodes CASRGSLATNEKLFF. The variable domain in full, with the rest retrieved from reference TRBV5-1 and TRBJ1-4, is KAGVTQTPRYLIKTRGQQVTLSCSPISGHRSVSWYQQTPGQGLQFLFEYFSETQRNKGNFPGRFSGRQFSNSRSEMNVSTLELGDSALYLCASRGSLATNEKLFFGSGTQLSVL.

This clone was recorded once. The chain combines TRBV25-1 with TRBJ2-5, with D possibly matching TRBD2 (5 bases). The J call could be wrong; TRBJ2-7 is a better fit for the DNA end. CDR1 is MGHDK and CDR2 is SYGVNS in the germline V gene. The CDR3 totals 10 residues. CDR3 region: CASRGYEQYF. CDR3 nucleotide sequence: TGTGCCAGCCGAGGGTACGAGCAGTACTTC.

The chain employs TRBV5-1 and TRBJ1-4, with TRBD1 identical over 9 bases. Germline CDR1 SGHRS, CDR2 YFSETQ. The length of the CDR3 is 15 residues. V gave up 5 bases and J gave up 5 bases; unmatched junction bases: 7. DNA for the CDR3: TGCGCCAGCAGTCGCATACAGGGGGCAAATGAAAAACTGTTTTTT. This encodes CASSRIQGANEKLFF.

V and J are TRBV5-6 and TRBJ1-1; the D gene is possibly TRBD1 (5 bases). Germline loops: CDR1 SGHDT, CDR2 YYEEEE. This CDR3 has 14 residues. Trimming removed 4 bases at V and 5 bases at J, with 15 bases between. CDR3 coding DNA: TGTGCCAGCAGCCACATCCGGGGCCGTACTGAAGCTTTCTTT. Amino acids: CASSHIRGRTEAFF.

The chain couples TRBV7-8 to TRBJ1-3; a possible D gene is TRBD1 (6 bases). This CDR3 has 15 residues. V was pared by 5 bases and J by 0 bases, with 11 bases between. Germline V lookup: CDR1 SGHVS, CDR2 FQNEAQ. Here the CDR3 reads CASSLGHSSGNTIYF. The CDR3 DNA is TGTGCCAGCAGCCTGGGACATAGCTCTGGAAACACCATATATTTT.

The rearrangement uses TRBV6-5 and TRBJ2-7; D ambiguous. The length of the CDR3 is 16 residues. Trimming took off 0 bases at V and 4 bases at J, with 16 bases between the two ends. Germline CDR1 is MNHEY and CDR2 is SVGAGI. The CDR3 DNA reads TGTGCCAGCAGTTACTCGATACACCTCGAGAGGTACGAGCAGTACTTC. It is translated as CASSYSIHLERYEQYF.

This rearrangement joins TRBV2 to TRBJ1-4, with 8 bases matching TRBD1. The CDR3 length is 14 residues. Unmatched junction bases numbered 3, after V lost 5 bases and J lost 4 bases. Germline V gene data show CDR1 as SNHLY and CDR2 as FYNNEI. DNA for the CDR3: TGTGCCAGCAGTCGGGACAGGCGTAATGAAAAACTGTTTTTT. Protein sequence: CASSRDRRNEKLFF. The full variable domain, in which reference TRBV2 and TRBJ1-4 provide the parts outside the CDR3, is EPEVTQTPSHQVTQMGQEVILRCVPISNHLYFYWYRQILGQKVEFLVSFYNNEISEKSEIFDDQFSVERPDGSNFTLKIRSTKLEDSAMYFCASSRDRRNEKLFFGSGTQLSVL.

The chain links TRBV11-2 to TRBJ2-1; 14 nucleotides match TRBD2. This CDR3 has 16 residues. Germline trimming cut 5 bases from V and 7 bases from J; bases unmatched to any gene: 7. Germline CDR1 and CDR2: SGHAT and FQNNGV. The CDR3 nucleotides are TGTGCCAGCAGCCGGATGGGGACTAGCGGGGGAAATGAGCAGTTCTTC. This encodes CASSRMGTSGGNEQFF.

This chain links TRBV6-6 with TRBJ1-4, with 7 nucleotides matching TRBD1. The CDR3 is made up of 14 amino acids. CDR1 and CDR2 (germline): MNHNY, SVGAGI (reference sequence). Trimming cost V 4 bases and J 6 bases; bases outside gene matches: 5. The CDR3 loop reads CASSSHDRDEKLFF. The CDR3 region has the DNA TGTGCCAGCAGTTCCCACGACAGGGATGAAAAACTGTTTTTT.

The rearrangement joins TRBV6-6 to TRBJ2-3, with D perhaps matching TRBD2 (7 bases). The CDR3 runs to 16 residues. The V gene lost 5 bases and the J gene lost 6 bases, with 21 bases spanning the gap. Germline lookup yields CDR1 MNHNY and CDR2 SVGAGI (reference sequence). The CDR3 coding sequence is TGTGCCAGCAGTAACGTAGCAGGGGCGGGGGTCGATACGCAGTATTTT. Translation: CASSNVAGAGVDTQYF.

This clone was detected a few times. The J gene is TRBJ1-3, the V gene TRBV7-2, with D unresolved. V was pared by 1 base and J by 8 bases, with 12 bases between. This CDR3 region has 14 residues. Germline V CDR1 and CDR2: SGHTA, FQGNSA. CDR3 coding DNA: TGTGCCAGCAGCTTAGAGGGAATCGGGGACACCATATATTTT. It codes for CASSLEGIGDTIYF.

The V and J genes are TRBV30 and TRBJ2-3, with D perhaps TRBD2 (6 bases). Trimming removed 7 bases at V and 2 bases at J, with 13 bases between. CDR1 GTSNPN and CDR2 SVGIG come from the germline V gene (reference sequence). The CDR3 spans 13 residues. The CDR3 loop is CASTTSHTDTQYF. CDR3 coding DNA: TGTGCCTCCACTACTAGCCACACAGATACGCAGTATTTT.

The V gene is TRBV5-6, the J gene TRBJ1-5; D uncertain. There are 15 residues in the CDR3. Germline CDR1 SGHDT, CDR2 YYEEEE. Trimming shortened V by 4 bases and J by 2 bases, and 13 bases separated the two germline ends. The CDR3 region has the DNA TGTGCCAGCAGCCGGGGTGGCCCGCGCAATCAGCCCCAGCATTTT. Its translation: CASSRGGPRNQPQHF.

The chain's CDR3 is CSVEGGSGANVLTF. CDR3 nucleotides: TGCAGCGTTGAGGGAGGCTCTGGGGCCAACGTCCTGACTTTC. The chain carries TRBV29-1 and TRBJ2-6, with D tentatively TRBD2 (6 bases). CDR3 length equals 14 residues. Per germline, CDR1 SQVTM and CDR2 ANQGSEA. Trimming took off 3 bases at V and 0 bases at J, with 6 bases between the two ends.

The V gene is TRBV10-1, the J gene TRBJ1-1; the D gene is possibly TRBD1 (5 bases). Deletions cut 4 bases from V and 1 base from J, with 13 bases between. CDR1 is WNHNN, CDR2 SYGVQD, per germline (reference sequence). The CDR3 is made up of 15 amino acids. CDR3 region: CASSGTGSGNTEAFF. For the CDR3, the DNA is TGCGCCAGCAGTGGAACAGGCTCGGGGAACACTGAAGCTTTCTTT.